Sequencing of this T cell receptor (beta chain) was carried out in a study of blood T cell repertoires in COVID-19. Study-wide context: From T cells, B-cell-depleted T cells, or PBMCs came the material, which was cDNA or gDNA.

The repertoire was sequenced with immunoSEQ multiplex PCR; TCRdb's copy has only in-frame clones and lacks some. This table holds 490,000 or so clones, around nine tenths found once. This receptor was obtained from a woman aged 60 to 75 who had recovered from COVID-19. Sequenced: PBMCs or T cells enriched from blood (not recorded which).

CDR3 region: CAISDLYEQYV. The CDR3 DNA follows: TGTGCCATCAGTGATCTCTACGAGCAGTACGTC. The chain carries TRBV10-3 and TRBJ2-7, with D hard to call. Germline CDR1 and CDR2: ENHRY and SYGVKD. V was cut by 3 bases and J by 3 bases, with 3 bases left in between. The CDR3 is 11 residues long.